The clone carrying this T cell receptor (beta chain) was seen ten or more times. Its antigen is unidentified. TCRdb re-analysed the RACE reads in MiXCR, keeping a single row per CDR3 protein. The sample records roughly 380,000 distinct CDR3 sequences, roughly 6% being singletons. The germline gives CDR1 SEHNR, CDR2 FQNEAQ (reference sequence). V was clipped by 1 base and J by 8 bases, with 8 bases between them. The CDR3 loop spans 12 amino acids. This entry belongs to a study of human T cells and chemical hapten exposure. The sample's time point: patch test 2, 6 weeks after DPC sensitization. The treatment here: therapeutic diphenylcyclopropenone sensitization with weekly scalp DPC. Regarding the study as a whole: Expanded TCR counts at PT1 went up together with patch test score, a positive correlation.

V is TRBV7-9 and J is TRBJ1-2; no definite D call. This clonotype originated in a woman younger than 35 with alopecia areata. Some clones in this sample may be carry-over from other donors' samples. The material was whole blood, obtained in connection with sensitization to the hapten diphenylcyclopropenone (DPC). The CDR3 region has the DNA TGTGCCAGCAGCTTAGGGCAGGAAGGCTACACCTTC. Translation gives CASSLGQEGYTF. Using reference TRBV7-9 and TRBJ1-2 for the parts outside the CDR3, the full variable domain is DTGVSQNPRHKITKRGQNVTFRCDPISEHNRLYWYRQTLGQGPEFLTYFQNEAQLEKSRLLSDRFSAERPKGSFSTLEIQRTEQGDSAMYLCASSLGQEGYTFGSGTRLTVV.